The rows below give T cell receptor beta chains drawn from one sample of a study of control samples from healthy donors and cancer patients. Assay: immunoSEQ multiplex PCR; the TCRdb copy retains only in-frame clones and omits some. The profile shows about 120,000 clones, approximately 89% of them singletons. The sample comprised blood. The receptors were gathered from a woman under 30 in good health. Both conserved end residues are part of each CDR3. Fields, in order: J gene, V gene, CDR3 length, clone size, D gene, CDR3 DNA, CDR3 protein. D genes are given only for firm matches. The listing skips clone size in some rows; elsewhere it reads once, few, many or a size class.

TRBJ2-3 | TRBV6-4 | 16 | once | TRBD2 | TGTGCCAGCAGCCTTACTAGCGGGAGGGCCTCAGATACGCAGTATTTT | CASSLTSGRASDTQYF
TRBJ2-5 | TRBV9 | 15 | - | - | TGTGCCAGCAGCGATAGCGGTCGAGTATCGGAGACCCAGTACTTC | CASSDSGRVSETQYF
TRBJ2-7 | TRBV20-1 | 11 | - | - | TGCAGTGCTGCCCGTGACCGCGGGCAGTACTTC | CSAARDRGQYF
TRBJ2-7 | TRBV5-1 | 15 | once | - | TGCGCCAGCAGTTTCAGCGACTGGAGCTCCTACGAGCAGTACTTC | CASSFSDWSSYEQYF
TRBJ1-5 | TRBV28 | 13 | - | - | TGTGCCAGCAGTTTAGGGCGGACTCAGCCCCAGCATTTT | CASSLGRTQPQHF
TRBJ2-2 | TRBV7-9 | 12 | - | - | TGTGCCAGCAGCCCTACCCTGAGGGAGCTGTTTTTT | CASSPTLRELFF
TRBJ2-7 | TRBV13 | 12 | - | - | TGTGCCAGCAGCTTAGGCCGCTACGAGCAGTACTTC | CASSLGRYEQYF
TRBJ2-3 | TRBV7-3 | 13 | - | TRBD2 | TGTGCCAGCAGCTTGACTAGCGTGGGTACGCAGTATTTT | CASSLTSVGTQYF
TRBJ1-1 | TRBV4-3 | 19 | - | - | TGCGCCAGCAGCCAAGATCGGGTGACGGACCCCGTCGATTACGCTGAAGCTTTCTTT | CASSQDRVTDPVDYAEAFF
TRBJ2-1 | TRBV15 | 17 | once | TRBD2 | TGTGCCACCAGCGGCTCCGGCGGTAGCGGGAGGGCCAGGGAGCAGTTCTTC | CATSGSGGSGRAREQFF
TRBJ2-1 | TRBV6-1 | 17 | - | - | TGTGCCAGCAGTGAAGTTTTTGGCGGGAATCGCTACAATGAGCAGTTCTTC | CASSEVFGGNRYNEQFF
TRBJ2-7 | TRBV4-3 | 14 | - | - | TGCGCCAGCAGTCATAGCACAGGGTCCTACGAGCAGTACTTC | CASSHSTGSYEQYF
TRBJ1-1 | TRBV9 | 15 | - | TRBD1 | TGTGCCAGCAGCGTGGTGACAGGGAAGGTCACTGAAGCTTTCTTT | CASSVVTGKVTEAFF
TRBJ2-1 | TRBV7-2 | 15 | few | TRBD2 | TGTGCCAGCAGCGTGACTAGCGGGAGGGTAAATGAGCAGTTCTTC | CASSVTSGRVNEQFF
TRBJ2-7 | TRBV18 | 14 | - | TRBD1 | TGTGCCAGCTCACCAGGGACAGGGGGCTACGAGCAGTACTTC | CASSPGTGGYEQYF
TRBJ2-3 | TRBV10-1 | 16 | - | TRBD2 | TGCGCCAGCAAGAGGACTAGCGGGGTTAGCACAGATACGCAGTATTTT | CASKRTSGVSTDTQYF
TRBJ2-4 | TRBV28 | 21 | - | TRBD1 | TGTGCCAGCAGTTTGGGGTTTCAGCTAACGGGACAGGGAATTGCCAAAAACATTCAGTACTTC | CASSLGFQLTGQGIAKNIQYF
TRBJ2-7 | TRBV6-5 | 15 | - | TRBD1 | TGTGCCAGCAGTTACACCGGGACAGGGGGCTCCGAGCAGTACTTC | CASSYTGTGGSEQYF
TRBJ1-5 | TRBV27 | 17 | few | - | TGTGCCAGCAGTTCCGACCTGACAGCCGATATCAATCAGCCCCAGCATTTT | CASSSDLTADINQPQHF
TRBJ1-3 | TRBV18 | 15 | - | - | TGTGCCAGCTCACTCGAGATGTACTCTGGAAACACCATATATTTT | CASSLEMYSGNTIYF
TRBJ2-3 | TRBV28 | 17 | - | - | TGTGCCAGCAGTTTTTCGAATACAGGGATGGCCTCGGATACGCAGTATTTT | CASSFSNTGMASDTQYF
TRBJ2-3 | TRBV7-8 | 18 | - | TRBD2 | TGTGCCAGCAGCTCAGGACTAGCGGGAGGGACCCGCACAGATACGCAGTATTTT | CASSSGLAGGTRTDTQYF
TRBJ2-1 | TRBV12-5 | 16 | - | TRBD2 | TGTGCTAGTGCCACGGGACTAGCGGGGGGGAACAATGAGCAGTTCTTC | CASATGLAGGNNEQFF
TRBJ1-2 | TRBV24-1 | 14 | - | TRBD1 | TGTGCCACCAGTGAAGGGACAGGGGGCTATGGCTACACCTTC | CATSEGTGGYGYTF
TRBJ2-7 | TRBV7-2 | 15 | - | - | TGTGCCAGCAGCGTAGGGGGGATCTCAACCTACGAGCAGTACTTC | CASSVGGISTYEQYF
TRBJ1-1 | TRBV7-2 | 13 | - | TRBD1 | TGTGCCAGCAGCTCCCGACAGGGCACTGAAGCTTTCTTT | CASSSRQGTEAFF
TRBJ2-1 | TRBV15 | 20 | - | TRBD1 | TGTGCCACCAGCAGAGGAGGGACAGGGGATTGGGTTGGGGTATACAATGAGCAGTTCTTC | CATSRGGTGDWVGVYNEQFF
TRBJ2-3 | TRBV24-1 | 15 | - | TRBD2 | TGTGCCACCAGTCCTAGCGGGGACCCCACAGATACGCAGTATTTT | CATSPSGDPTDTQYF
TRBJ1-2 | TRBV6-5 | 12 | many | TRBD1 | TGTGCCAGCAGGACAGGGGGGGGTGGCTACACCTTC | CASRTGGGGYTF
TRBJ2-2 | TRBV12-2 | 21 | - | - | TGTGCAAGTCGCCCCAAGACCGGGACTAGCGGGAGGGCCGGGGGCACCGGGGAGCTGTTTTTT | CASRPKTGTSGRAGGTGELFF
TRBJ2-7 | TRBV28 | 14 | - | - | TGTGCCAGCAGTTTAGGCAGGGCTCCCTTCGAGCAGTACTTC | CASSLGRAPFEQYF
TRBJ1-1 | TRBV19 | 14 | - | TRBD1 | TGTGCCAGTAGCGGCTGGGACAGCAGCACTGAAGCTTTCTTT | CASSGWDSSTEAFF
TRBJ1-2 | TRBV20-1 | 11 | - | - | TGCAGTGCTAGTGTTAACTATGGCTACACCTTC | CSASVNYGYTF
TRBJ2-3 | TRBV2 | 15 | - | TRBD2 | TGTGCCAGCAGCCTAGCGGTAGTTAGCACAGATACGCAGTATTTT | CASSLAVVSTDTQYF
TRBJ1-2 | TRBV28 | 14 | - | - | TGTGCCAGCACAGCAATTTCGACGGGCTATGGCTACACCTTC | CASTAISTGYGYTF
TRBJ2-3 | TRBV9 | 15 | - | TRBD2 | TGTGCCAGCAGCGGAAATCGACTAGCGGGAGGTCCGCAGTATTTT | CASSGNRLAGGPQYF
TRBJ2-3 | TRBV7-6 | 15 | - | TRBD2 | TGTGCCAGCAGCCTCCGGACTAGCGGCACAGATACGCAGTATTTT | CASSLRTSGTDTQYF
TRBJ2-2 | TRBV7-2 | 13 | - | - | TGTGCCAGCACCCGAGACATGACCGGGGAGCTGTTTTTT | CASTRDMTGELFF
TRBJ2-1 | TRBV15 | 19 | - | - | TGTGCCACCAGCAACTCTCCGGTCGTAACAGGGAGCTCCTACAATGAGCAGTTCTTC | CATSNSPVVTGSSYNEQFF
TRBJ2-5 | TRBV5-4 | 14 | once | TRBD1 | TGTGCCAGCAGCCCAGACAGGGCATCAGAGACCCAGTACTTC | CASSPDRASETQYF
TRBJ1-5 | TRBV28 | 17 | - | - | TGTGCCAGCAGGCCACCTTCCGGGACGACCGACAATCAGCCCCAGCATTTT | CASRPPSGTTDNQPQHF
TRBJ1-1 | TRBV11-3 | 16 | - | TRBD1 | TGTGCCAGCAGCCAGGACAGGGCCCCTTGGAACACTGAAGCTTTCTTT | CASSQDRAPWNTEAFF
TRBJ1-2 | TRBV7-2 | 12 | - | - | TGTGCCAGCAGCTTACGTGTGGGGGGCGGGCTCTTC | CASSLRVGGGLF
TRBJ1-2 | TRBV18 | 14 | - | TRBD1 | TGTGCCAGCTCACCACGGACAGGGATGTATGGCTACACCTTC | CASSPRTGMYGYTF
TRBJ1-1 | TRBV6-2/TRBV6-3 | 14 | - | - | TGTGCCAGCAGTTACCCGGGACAGAACACTGAAGCTTTCTTT | CASSYPGQNTEAFF
TRBJ1-1 | TRBV10-3 | 15 | - | - | TGTGCCATCAGTGACCCGGGACAAAAGAACACTGAAGCTTTCTTT | CAISDPGQKNTEAFF
TRBJ2-2 | TRBV5-1 | 17 | - | TRBD2 | TGCGCCAGCAGCTCGAGCGGGGGGGTCCCGGGAACCGGGGAGCTGTTTTTT | CASSSSGGVPGTGELFF
TRBJ2-1 | TRBV5-1 | 17 | - | TRBD2 | TGCGCCAGCAGCTTATGGACTAGCGGGAGTGTCTACAATGAGCAGTTCTTC | CASSLWTSGSVYNEQFF
TRBJ2-3 | TRBV7-2 | 15 | - | TRBD1 | TGTGCCAGCAGCTTGACAGGGCTCATGAGGGATACGCAGTATTTT | CASSLTGLMRDTQYF
TRBJ2-7 | TRBV30 | 14 | - | - | TGTGCCTGGGCACGAGGACTATCCTCCTACGAGCAGTACTTC | CAWARGLSSYEQYF
TRBJ2-1 | TRBV5-1 | 12 | - | - | TGCGCCAGCAGCATCAACAGGGATGAGCAGTTCTTC | CASSINRDEQFF
TRBJ1-2 | TRBV7-2 | 15 | few | TRBD1 | TGTGCCAGCAGCTTAACCGGGACAGGGAACTATGGCTACACCTTC | CASSLTGTGNYGYTF
TRBJ2-6 | TRBV19 | 17 | - | TRBD1 | TGTGCCAGTAGTATCCGGGACAGACTCTCTGGGGCCAACGTCCTGACTTTC | CASSIRDRLSGANVLTF
TRBJ2-5 | TRBV7-6 | 14 | - | - | TGTGCCAGCAGCTTAGGTACTAGTCAAGAGACCCAGTACTTC | CASSLGTSQETQYF